This T cell receptor (beta chain) was sequenced during a study of a mutant IDH1 vaccine in newly diagnosed glioma. Study in general: Investigators started vaccination 4-6 weeks after radiotherapy alone, or with temozolomide cycles.

As for this clone: Its antigen is not known.

Study-wide points: With respect to changes in top peripheral T cell clonotypes, pseudoprogression seemed unrelated.

The CDR3 consists of 14 residues. V was clipped by 6 bases and J by 0 bases, with 11 bases between them. Germline CDR1 and CDR2: SQVTM and ANQGSEA. The time point is: week 35, safety follow-up. Every single dose of the vaccine, 300 ug of mutant IDH1 20-mer peptide, came with topical imiquimod. The vaccination schedule gave patients eight doses in weeks 1, 3, 5, 7, 11, 15, 19 and 23. TCRdb keeps only in-frame clones here, not all; method: immunoSEQ multiplex PCR. Of 29,000 or so clones in the sample, roughly 76% were seen once. V is TRBV29-1 and J is TRBJ1-4, with D hard to call. The sequence came from a man over 45 with glioma. Sample: PBMCs, taken from a glioma patient whose treatment included an IDH1 peptide vaccine. For the CDR3, the DNA is TGCAGCGTGTCGGACGGAACAACTAATGAAAAACTGTTTTTT. This encodes CSVSDGTTNEKLFF.